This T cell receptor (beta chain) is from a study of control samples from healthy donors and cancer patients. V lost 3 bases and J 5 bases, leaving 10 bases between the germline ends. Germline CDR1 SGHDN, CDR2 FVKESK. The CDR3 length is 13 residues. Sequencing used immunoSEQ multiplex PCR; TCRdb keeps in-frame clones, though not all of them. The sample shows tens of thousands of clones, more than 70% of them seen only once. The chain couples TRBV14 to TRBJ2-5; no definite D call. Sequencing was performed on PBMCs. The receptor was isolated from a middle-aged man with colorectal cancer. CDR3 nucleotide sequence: TGTGCCAGCAGCCAGGCCAGCTCTGAGACCCAGTACTTC. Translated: CASSQASSETQYF.